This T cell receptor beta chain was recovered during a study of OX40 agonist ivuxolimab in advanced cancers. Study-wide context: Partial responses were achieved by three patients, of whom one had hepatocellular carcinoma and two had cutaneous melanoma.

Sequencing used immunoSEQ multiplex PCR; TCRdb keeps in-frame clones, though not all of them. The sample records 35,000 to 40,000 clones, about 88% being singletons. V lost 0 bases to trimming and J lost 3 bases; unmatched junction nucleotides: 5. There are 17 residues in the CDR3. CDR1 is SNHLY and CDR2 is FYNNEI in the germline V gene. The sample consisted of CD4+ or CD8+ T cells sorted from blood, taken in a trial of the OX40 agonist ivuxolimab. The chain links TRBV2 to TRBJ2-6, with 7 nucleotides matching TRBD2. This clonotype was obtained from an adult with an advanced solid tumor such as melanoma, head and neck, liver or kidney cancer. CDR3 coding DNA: TGTGCCAGCAGTGAAGCGAGGGGCGGGAGTGGGGCCAACGTCCTGACTTTC. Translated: CASSEARGGSGANVLTF.